The rows below give T cell receptor beta chains drawn from one sample of a study of blood T cell repertoires in COVID-19. Generated by immunoSEQ multiplex PCR, the TCRdb table keeps only in-frame clones and is missing some. The table shows about 88,000 clones, with roughly nine tenths occurring only once. The sample consisted of peripheral blood. The receptors were sampled from a male donor with acute or convalescent COVID-19. CDR3s include the opening cysteine and the closing phenylalanine or tryptophan. A D gene is named only where the DNA matches it firmly.

TRBJ1-1 | TRBV19 | - | CASSPQQGGSVAFF | TGTGCCAGTAGTCCCCAGCAGGGCGGTTCGGTAGCTTTCTTT
TRBJ1-1 | TRBV5-1 | TRBD1 | CASSSQGTEAFF | TGCGCCAGCAGCTCACAGGGGACTGAAGCTTTCTTT
TRBJ2-1 | TRBV3-1/TRBV3-2 | TRBD2 | CASSQDSLAGGPNNEQFF | TGTGCCAGCAGCCAAGATTCCCTAGCGGGGGGGCCGAACAATGAGCAGTTCTTC
TRBJ1-5 | TRBV5-1 | TRBD1 | CASSSDRPNQPQHF | TGCGCCAGCAGCTCGGACAGGCCCAATCAGCCCCAGCATTTT
TRBJ2-1 | TRBV9 | TRBD2 | CASSARPRLGGGAAYNEQFF | TGTGCCAGCAGCGCCCGACCGAGGTTGGGCGGGGGGGCGGCCTACAATGAGCAGTTCTTC
TRBJ1-6 | TRBV19 | TRBD1 | CASSTGQGTGSPLHF | TGTGCCAGTAGTACGGGACAGGGAACGGGGTCACCCCTCCACTTT
TRBJ1-1 | TRBV29-1 | - | CSVGPDPRRTEAFF | TGCAGCGTTGGGCCAGACCCCAGGAGGACTGAAGCTTTCTTT
TRBJ1-2 | TRBV5-4 | TRBD1 | CASSTGTGVGVGGYTF | TGTGCCAGCAGCACAGGGACAGGGGTTGGAGTTGGTGGCTACACCTTC
TRBJ1-1 | TRBV11-3 | - | CASSFSGETSNTEAFF | TGTGCCAGCAGCTTCAGCGGGGAAACTTCGAACACTGAAGCTTTCTTT
TRBJ1-1 | TRBV9 | TRBD1 | CASSVDRGLGEAFF | TGTGCCAGCAGCGTCGACAGGGGGCTTGGTGAAGCTTTCTTT
TRBJ2-3 | TRBV7-2 | - | CASSLGASLSGTQYF | TGTGCCAGCAGCTTAGGGGCGAGCCTCAGCGGTACGCAGTATTTT
TRBJ2-7 | TRBV12-3/TRBV12-4 | - | CASSLRVDYEQYF | TGTGCCAGCAGTTTGCGGGTTGACTACGAGCAGTACTTC
TRBJ2-1 | TRBV14 | TRBD2 | CASSRSGGLYNEQFF | TGTGCCAGCAGCCGAAGCGGGGGGCTGTACAATGAGCAGTTCTTC
TRBJ2-7 | TRBV7-9 | - | CASSLSTHSYEQYF | TGTGCCAGCAGCTTATCAACTCACTCCTACGAGCAGTACTTC
TRBJ2-3 | TRBV3-1/TRBV3-2 | - | CASSQDLSTQYF | TGTGCCAGCAGCCAAGATCTGAGTACGCAGTATTTT
TRBJ1-5 | TRBV19 | TRBD1 | CASSIGTGEGGPQHF | TGTGCCAGTAGTATAGGGACAGGGGAAGGAGGCCCCCAGCATTTT